This entry describes one T cell receptor beta chain. No antigen is known for it. The PCR made use of 60 Vbeta and 13 Jbeta primers. Repertoires were generated with immunoSEQ multiplex PCR, while TCRdb's copy carries only in-frame clones and drops some. This table holds around 170,000 clones, 65% to 90% found once. The data were taken from a study of cytomegalovirus exposure and HLA in healthy donors. Per the germline V gene, CDR1 is SQVTM and CDR2 is ANQGSEA. The V gene lost 3 bases and the J gene lost 1 base, with 12 bases spanning the gap. The CDR3 has 14 residues. The study's findings and limits: DRB1 had the most TCR associations and HLA-C the fewest, a later analysis found, with rates varying by HLA locus. Certain indistinguishable V segments, among them TRBV6-2 and TRBV6-3, were excluded. Across donors, sequencing depth was assumed by presence/absence analyses to be roughly uniform.

This sequence was found in a man aged 35 to 55 in good health and CMV-seropositive. Input material: PBMCs. The chain carries TRBV29-1 and TRBJ1-1; no clear D. The CDR3 sequence: CSVDTGPKNTEAFF. For the CDR3, the DNA is TGCAGCGTTGATACCGGTCCTAAGAACACTGAAGCTTTCTTT.